The source of this T cell receptor (beta chain) is a study of T cell responses to AZD1222 COVID-19 vaccine. General study findings and limits: White British people made up most donors, females outnumbered males, and clonal diversity was possibly underestimated. Repertoire sampling happened only post peak T cell response. Vaccination with two AZD1222 doses was followed by a rise in Spike-specific TCR breadth and depth.

Sequencing used immunoSEQ multiplex PCR; TCRdb keeps in-frame clones, though not all of them. This table holds 120,000 or so clones, about 90% found once. A note on this clone: Its antigen remains unidentified.

CDR3 size: 14 residues. Germline V lookup: CDR1 MNHEY, CDR2 SVGAGI. Trimming removed 5 bases from V and 3 bases from J, with 11 bases in between. The sequence was collected from an adult in good health. The source material was peripheral blood, sampled on day 0 of AZD1222 vaccination. The chain has TRBV6-5 and TRBJ2-1; D unresolved. CDR3 sequence reads: CASSPRAVYNEQFF. The DNA for the CDR3 is TGTGCCAGCAGTCCAAGGGCCGTCTACAATGAGCAGTTCTTC.